The sequence of this T cell receptor (beta chain) was determined in a study of T cells after yellow fever vaccination. This clonotype was seen ten or more times. Points from the study as a whole: A weaker but faster secondary response was observed, peaking on day 5 versus 15. Clonotype sharing between CD4 and CD8 compartments was small.

TCRdb reprocessed the 5' RACE reads via MiXCR and lists one record per CDR3 protein. This table has tens of thousands of distinct CDR3 sequences, under 5.5% appearing once. The CDR3 extends over 16 amino acids. Germline V lookup: CDR1 SGHKS, CDR2 YYEKEE (reference sequence). The J segment lost 4 bases and the V segment lost 0 bases, leaving 6 bases of the junction unmatched. The gene calls are TRBV5-5 and TRBJ2-5; 10 bases fit TRBD2. The TCR comes from a man aged 30-40 years who received the YFV17D yellow fever vaccine. Sequences were derived from PBMCs, either bulk or a sorted T-cell subset (CD4+, CD8+, memory, or dextramer-sorted; not recorded which), sampled 15 days after the yellow fever booster vaccination. The CDR3 coding sequence is TGTGCCAGCAGCTTGGGGAGCGGGAGGGCGTTAGAGACCCAGTACTTC. It yields the protein CASSLGSGRALETQYF.